The clone carrying this T cell receptor beta chain turned up a few times. Antigen specificity is unknown. This specimen comes from a study of T cell repertoires in cytomegalovirus infection. Study details: Public TCR beta signature analysis indicated the presence of both CMV infection and matching HLA type.

TCRdb called the reads again in MiXCR, with one record for every CDR3 protein. The sample yields some 160,000 distinct CDR3 sequences, 17% seen once. Whole-study results and caveats: Within the response measured ex vivo, HLA-C-restricted CMV-specific TCR beta clonotypes were dominant. Adding up the frequency of public TCR beta families identified people who carried CMV plus the relevant HLA.

V was clipped by 0 bases and J by 8 bases, with 11 bases between them. This CDR3 comprises 13 residues. CDR1 is SGHRS, CDR2 YFSETQ, per germline. This sequence was found in a human donor in good health (CMV status not recorded). Some clones in this sample may be carry-over from other donors' samples. The sequencing input was CD8+ T cells from PBMCs. The gene calls are TRBV5-1 and TRBJ2-5; D unclear. CDR3: CASSLAPGGTQYF. DNA of the CDR3: TGCGCCAGCAGCTTGGCCCCTGGTGGTACCCAGTACTTC. The full variable domain, with the rest looked up from reference TRBV5-1 and TRBJ2-5, is KAGVTQTPRYLIKTRGQQVTLSCSPISGHRSVSWYQQTPGQGLQFLFEYFSETQRNKGNFPGRFSGRQFSNSRSEMNVSTLELGDSALYLCASSLAPGGTQYFGPGTRLLVL.